Shown below are 24 T cell receptor beta chains from a single sample sequenced in a study of T-cell reconstitution after alpha-beta-depleted transplantation in children. Unique molecular identifiers were used in preparing the TCRbeta library. A single record per CDR3 protein comes from TCRdb applying MiXCR to the PCR reads. The data contain over 100,000 distinct CDR3 sequences, 7% to 8% of them seen just once; the ten biggest clones take up around 17%. This specimen was PBMCs, taken before TCRalphabeta/CD19-depleted stem cell transplant. The origin of the receptors is a boy younger than 10 with acute lymphoblastic leukemia, due to receive a stem cell transplant.

This clonotype appeared many times. V is TRBV7-9 and J is TRBJ2-1; 8 nucleotides align to TRBD2. The CDR3 covers 17 residues. Per germline, CDR1 SEHNR and CDR2 FQNEAQ (reference sequence). Trimming removed 2 bases from V and 5 bases from J; junction bases left unmatched: 11. CDR3 protein: CASSLTGGSPRDNEQFF. The CDR3, as DNA: TGTGCCAGCAGCTTAACGGGAGGGTCGCCCCGGGACAATGAGCAGTTCTTC.

The chain joins TRBV3-1 to TRBJ1-1; 9 bases map to TRBD1. CDR3 length: 15 residues. The ends lost 2 bases at V and 5 bases at J; junction bases unmatched: 6. Germline V lookup: CDR1 LGHDT, CDR2 YNNKEL (reference sequence). This CDR3 is CASSQSDRGATEAFF. The CDR3 DNA reads TGTGCCAGCAGCCAATCCGACAGGGGGGCGACTGAAGCTTTCTTT.

This clonotype was recorded a few times. CDR3: CASSVEGVSRGTQYF. DNA of the CDR3: TGTGCCAGCAGCGTGGAGGGGGTCTCGAGGGGGACCCAGTACTTC. J is TRBJ2-5 and V is TRBV9; D possibly matches TRBD1 or TRBD2 (6 bases each). Between the trimmed V and J ends, which lost 2 bases and 7 bases, there was a span of 18 bases. The germline V gene has CDR1 SGDLS and CDR2 YYNGEE. CDR3 length: 15 residues.

This clonotype turned up a few times. V gene TRBV6-5 combines with J gene TRBJ2-3; perhaps TRBD1 as D (6 bases). Germline CDR1 reads MNHEY; CDR2 reads SVGAGI. The CDR3 spans 16 residues. Trimming pared 5 bases from V and 3 bases from J, leaving 18 bases between. CDR3 sequence: CASSTETGQGTDTQYF. In nucleotides, the CDR3 is TGTGCCAGCAGTACCGAGACTGGCCAGGGGACAGATACGCAGTATTTT.

This clonotype was counted at least ten times. This chain uses TRBV7-2 with TRBJ2-7; no reliable D call. This CDR3 spans 13 amino acids. Trimming left V 1 base short and J 4 bases short, with 8 bases between. Germline assignment: CDR1 SGHTA and CDR2 FQGNSA. CDR3 in amino acids: CASSLGARYEQYF. The CDR3 DNA reads as TGTGCCAGCAGCTTAGGGGCTAGGTACGAGCAGTACTTC.

This clonotype was detected only a few times. This chain connects TRBV20-1 to TRBJ1-5; the D is unclear. The V end was cut by 6 bases, the J end by 3 bases, with 12 bases between. Germline CDR1 and CDR2: DFQATT and SNEGSKA (reference sequence). The CDR3 spans 13 residues. The CDR3 nucleotides are TGCAGTGCCGCGCAGGCTCTCAATCAGCCCCAGCATTTT. This encodes CSAAQALNQPQHF.

J is TRBJ2-7 and V is TRBV11-3; the D gene could be TRBD1 or TRBD2 (6 bases each). There are 14 residues in the CDR3. V was shortened by 3 bases and J by 5 bases, with 14 bases between the two germline ends. Germline V gives CDR1 SGHNT, CDR2 YENEEA. The CDR3 spells CASSLGLPGDEQYF. CDR3 DNA sequence: TGTGCCAGCAGCTTGGGACTTCCAGGGGACGAGCAGTACTTC.

V gene TRBV9 combines with J gene TRBJ1-1; D gene uncertain. CDR3 length: 13 amino acids. Germline V gene data show CDR1 as SGDLS and CDR2 as YYNGEE. Trimming took 0 bases from V and 3 from J, leaving 6 bases between them. The CDR3 nucleotides read TGTGCCAGCAGCGTAGCTCGGGACACTGAAGCTTTCTTT. It codes for CASSVARDTEAFF.

CDR3 sequence reads: CASSQVRSGASYEQYF. The CDR3 bases are TGTGCCAGCAGCCAAGTAAGGTCAGGGGCTTCCTACGAGCAGTACTTC. The V gene is TRBV3-1, the J gene TRBJ2-7; a possible D gene is TRBD1 (6 bases). Per germline, CDR1 LGHDT and CDR2 YNNKEL (reference sequence). V gave up 1 base and J gave up 1 base, with 14 bases separating them. The CDR3 sequence is 16 residues long.

Ten or more counts support this clonotype. The gene calls are TRBV9 and TRBJ2-7; TRBD2 might be the D (5 bases). Between the trimmed V and J ends, which lost 0 bases and 5 bases, there was a span of 9 bases. The CDR3 is 13 amino acids. CDR1 and CDR2 from the germline V gene are SGDLS and YYNGEE. The CDR3 is CASSVAGKNEQYF. CDR3 in DNA: TGTGCCAGCAGCGTAGCGGGGAAGAACGAGCAGTACTTC.

The sample holds a few counts of this clonotype. The chain combines TRBV7-2 with TRBJ2-7; unclear D gene. Trimming pared 1 base from V and 2 bases from J, leaving 12 bases between. Germline assignment: CDR1 SGHTA and CDR2 FQGNSA. This CDR3 is built from 15 residues. CDR3 protein: CASSLVPVRTYEQYF. DNA of the CDR3: TGTGCCAGCAGCTTAGTACCGGTCAGGACCTACGAGCAGTACTTC.

This clonotype was seen at least ten times. The rearrangement links TRBV5-1 to TRBJ1-4; 7 bases align to TRBD1. V was pared by 0 bases and J by 6 bases, with 2 bases of the junction left unmatched. The CDR3 consists of 14 residues. Germline V lookup: CDR1 SGHRS, CDR2 YFSETQ. In DNA form, the CDR3 reads TGCGCCAGCAGCTTGGCCGACAGGGATGAAAAACTGTTTTTT. Translation: CASSLADRDEKLFF.

The sample holds many counts of this clonotype. This chain joins TRBV20-1 and TRBJ2-2; 7 positions agree with TRBD1. Losses at the gene ends were 6 bases for V and 4 bases for J; bases not matched to a gene: 8. This CDR3 has 14 residues. CDR1 and CDR2 (germline): DFQATT, SNEGSKA (reference sequence). This chain's CDR3 is CSARNRGSTGELFF. CDR3 DNA sequence: TGCAGTGCCCGTAACAGGGGAAGCACCGGGGAGCTGTTTTTT.

The chain is built from TRBV15 and TRBJ2-1; D is undetermined. V was trimmed by 0 bases and J by 2 bases, leaving 11 bases between them. CDR1 is LNHNV, CDR2 YYDKDF, per germline (reference sequence). The CDR3 length is 16 residues. For the CDR3, the DNA is TGTGCCACCAGCAGAGATCCCGTACCTACCTACAATGAGCAGTTCTTC. This encodes CATSRDPVPTYNEQFF.

This clonotype has ten or more counts. The genes are TRBV4-1 and TRBJ2-3; no clear D. The CDR3 totals 13 residues. Germline V gene sequence: CDR1 MGHRA, CDR2 YSYEKL. The V gene lost 10 bases and the J gene lost 2 bases, with 13 bases spanning the gap. The CDR3 coding sequence is TGCGCCACCAGATCCTTAGACACAGATACGCAGTATTTT. Its translation is CATRSLDTDTQYF.

This clonotype was seen repeatedly, ten times or more. This rearrangement joins TRBV5-1 to TRBJ2-3, with D perhaps assigned TRBD1 or TRBD2 (5 bases each). Trimming shortened V by 3 bases and J by 1 base, and 15 bases separated the two germline ends. The CDR3 covers 16 residues. Germline CDR1 is SGHRS and CDR2 is YFSETQ. As DNA, the CDR3 is TGCGCCAGCAGCTCGGGGACCGTCCGGGGCACAGATACGCAGTATTTT. Translating it yields CASSSGTVRGTDTQYF.

About this clonotype: A much larger clone is a single base away; this may be a read error. The chain has TRBV29-1 and TRBJ1-1; D perhaps matches TRBD1 (5 bases). CDR3 size: 11 residues. Germline assignment: CDR1 SQVTM and CDR2 ANQGSEA. V lost 7 bases and J 7 bases, leaving 13 bases between the germline ends. CDR3 nucleotides: TGCAGCGCTGGAGGGGAAAGTGAAGCTTTCTTT. This encodes CSAGGESEAFF.

The table lists this clonotype with a few counts. This sequence joins TRBV7-8 and TRBJ2-5, with D uncertain. V dropped 5 bases and J dropped 5 bases, with 9 bases sitting between them. This CDR3 contains 12 residues. CDR1 and CDR2 from the germline V gene are SGHVS and FQNEAQ. CDR3 residues: CASSPTAETQYF. Here the CDR3 DNA reads TGTGCCAGCAGCCCTACTGCGGAGACCCAGTACTTC.

This clonotype was observed many times. This chain joins TRBV4-2 and TRBJ2-5; TRBD1 or TRBD2 may be the D gene (7 bases each). The CDR3 has 16 amino acids. V lost 0 bases and J lost 5, with 16 bases in between. Per the germline V gene, CDR1 is LGHNA and CDR2 is YNFKEQ. CDR3 loop: CASSQDRPQGGETQYF. The CDR3 bases are TGTGCCAGCAGCCAAGACCGGCCTCAGGGGGGGGAGACCCAGTACTTC.

This chain joins TRBV20-1 and TRBJ2-3, with D possibly TRBD2 on 6 matching bases. CDR1 is DFQATT and CDR2 is SNEGSKA in the germline V gene (reference sequence). The CDR3 is 17 residues long. V shed 3 bases and J shed 1 base, with 20 bases lying between them. The CDR3 here is CSASGAVGGEGTDTQYF. DNA for the CDR3: TGCAGTGCTAGCGGCGCGGTGGGGGGAGAGGGCACAGATACGCAGTATTTT.

The chain couples TRBV7-6 to TRBJ2-3, with D perhaps matching TRBD2 (5 bases). With 1 base removed from V and 6 bases from J, the gap between germline ends came to 14 bases. Germline V gives CDR1 SGHVS, CDR2 FNYEAQ. This CDR3 has 15 amino acids. The CDR3: CASSLGRLPWDTQYF. The CDR3 coding sequence is TGTGCCAGCAGCTTAGGGAGGCTTCCCTGGGATACGCAGTATTTT. Based on the CDR3 plus reference TRBV7-6 and TRBJ2-3, the full variable domain is GAGVSQSPRYKVTKRGQDVALRCDPISGHVSLYWYRQALGQGPEFLTYFNYEAQQDKSGLPNDRFSAERPEGSISTLTIQRTEQRDSAMYRCASSLGRLPWDTQYFGPGTRLTVL.

The genes are TRBV7-9 and TRBJ2-7; D may be TRBD1 (5 bases). The CDR3 sequence is 14 residues long. Germline V CDR1 and CDR2: SEHNR, FQNEAQ (reference sequence). V dropped 2 bases and J dropped 3 bases, with 11 bases sitting between them. DNA for the CDR3: TGTGCCAGCAGCTTACCACAGGCATACTACGAGCAGTACTTC. Protein: CASSLPQAYYEQYF.

This clonotype was observed a few times. V usage is TRBV25-1 and J usage is TRBJ2-3; TRBD1 matches at 8 bases. Germline V gene lookup returns CDR1 MGHDK and CDR2 SYGVNS. The CDR3 contains 13 residues. The J segment lost 1 base and the V segment lost 10 bases, leaving 4 bases of the junction unmatched. The CDR3 nucleotides read TGTGCCACCTCGGACAGGGGCACAGATACGCAGTATTTT. Amino acids: CATSDRGTDTQYF.

This clonotype has ten or more counts. This sequence joins TRBV18 and TRBJ2-3; no reliable D call. This CDR3 comprises 12 residues. Germline V gene data show CDR1 as KGHSH and CDR2 as LQKENI. The V and J ends lost 4 bases and 5 bases respectively, with 7 bases between them. CDR3 DNA: TGTGCCAGCTCACGCAGTCGAGATACGCAGTATTTT. This sequence encodes CASSRSRDTQYF.